These T cell receptor beta chains were read from a single sample in a study of beta chain features in type 1 diabetes. Sequencing was performed with immunoSEQ multiplex PCR; in TCRdb, only in-frame clones are kept and a portion is missing. The data contain some 360,000 clones, about 20% of them singletons. Sequences were obtained from naive CD4+ T cells from blood. Receptor source: a woman aged 18-30 years in good health. CDR3s include the opening cysteine and the closing phenylalanine or tryptophan. Fields, in order: V gene, CDR3 length, J gene, clone size, D gene, CDR3 protein, CDR3 DNA. The D gene is left open where the match is weak. Part of the rows lack a size; the others show once, few, many or a class for expanded clones.

>TRBV15|14|TRBJ2-7|NA|TRBD1
CATSRDRGPYEQYF
TGTGCCACCAGCAGGGACAGGGGACCCTACGAGCAGTACTTC
>TRBV4-3|13|TRBJ1-2|few|NA
CASSQERGGGYTF
TGCGCCAGCAGCCAAGAAAGGGGGGGTGGCTACACCTTC
>TRBV5-1|12|TRBJ2-1|NA|NA
CASMNFYNEQFF
TGCGCCAGCATGAACTTCTACAATGAGCAGTTCTTC
>TRBV29-1|15|TRBJ2-2|few|TRBD1
CSVGSGGLNTGELFF
TGCAGCGTTGGGTCAGGGGGCCTAAACACCGGGGAGCTGTTTTTT
>TRBV7-9|16|TRBJ2-3|few|TRBD1
CASSPWTGPSTDTQYF
TGTGCCAGCAGCCCTTGGACAGGGCCTAGCACAGATACGCAGTATTTT
>TRBV29-1|14|TRBJ2-5|few|NA
CSVVVGQLQETQYF
TGCAGCGTTGTGGTCGGACAGCTTCAAGAGACCCAGTACTTC
>TRBV2|12|TRBJ2-7|few|NA
CASRAVPDEQYF
TGTGCCAGCAGGGCAGTCCCCGACGAGCAGTACTTC
>TRBV30|13|TRBJ2-5|few|NA
CALNKGFQETQYF
TGTGCCTTGAACAAGGGGTTCCAAGAGACCCAGTACTTC
>TRBV6-5|16|TRBJ2-2|few|TRBD1
CASSYGTGELPGELFF
TGTGCCAGCAGTTACGGGACAGGGGAATTACCCGGGGAGCTGTTTTTT
>TRBV4-3|16|TRBJ2-1|NA|TRBD2
CASSQVASGRYNEQFF
TGCGCCAGCAGCCAAGTCGCTAGCGGGAGGTACAATGAGCAGTTCTTC
>TRBV5-1|12|TRBJ2-7|few|NA
CASSLQGHEQYF
TGCGCCAGCAGCTTACAGGGCCACGAGCAGTACTTC
>TRBV5-1|15|TRBJ2-1|NA|TRBD1
CASSKGQSSYNEQFF
TGCGCCAGCAGCAAGGGACAGAGCTCCTACAATGAGCAGTTCTTC
>TRBV6-5|14|TRBJ2-1|few|NA
CASSYSNGDNEQFF
TGTGCCAGCAGTTACTCAAACGGGGACAATGAGCAGTTCTTC
>TRBV2|14|TRBJ1-5|few|TRBD1
CASRSQGYNQPQHF
TGTGCCAGCAGATCACAGGGGTACAATCAGCCCCAGCATTTT
>TRBV30|14|TRBJ1-5|few|NA
CAWSDLGEGQPQHF
TGTGCCTGGAGTGATCTTGGGGAGGGTCAGCCCCAGCATTTT
>TRBV2|14|TRBJ2-3|NA|TRBD2
CASSPSGGTDTQYF
TGTGCCAGCAGTCCTAGCGGGGGGACAGATACGCAGTATTTT
>TRBV7-2|14|TRBJ2-7|NA|TRBD1
CASSSGTVSYEQYF
TGTGCCAGCAGCTCCGGGACAGTTTCCTACGAGCAGTACTTC
>TRBV9|16|TRBJ2-1|few|TRBD2
CASSVGLAGGPSEQFF
TGTGCCAGCAGCGTAGGATTAGCGGGAGGGCCTAGTGAGCAGTTCTTC
>TRBV11-2|14|TRBJ2-1|few|NA
CASSRGADGSEQFF
TGTGCCAGCAGCCGTGGGGCCGACGGGAGTGAGCAGTTCTTC
>TRBV11-3|12|TRBJ2-1|few|NA
CASSLNYNEQFF
TGTGCCAGCAGCCTTAACTACAATGAGCAGTTCTTC
>TRBV2|17|TRBJ2-1|few|TRBD1
CASSFISWDRGSPGQFF
TGTGCCAGCAGTTTCATAAGCTGGGACAGGGGTTCTCCGGGGCAGTTCTTC
>TRBV7-9|11|TRBJ1-1|NA|TRBD1
CASSLEGAAFF
TGTGCCAGCAGCTTAGAGGGGGCGGCTTTCTTT
>TRBV6-5|14|TRBJ2-7|few|NA
CASSLREGPYEQYF
TGTGCCAGCAGCCTCAGGGAAGGGCCGTACGAGCAGTACTTC
>TRBV7-2|16|TRBJ2-5|few|TRBD2
CASSSTRRTSQETQYF
TGTGCCAGCAGCTCAACCCGCCGGACTAGTCAAGAGACCCAGTACTTC
>TRBV20-1|8|TRBJ1-1|few|TRBD1
CSAGTGVF
TGCAGTGCAGGGACAGGCGTCTTT
>TRBV15|17|TRBJ2-7|NA|TRBD2
CATSRDGNGGASYEQYF
TGTGCCACCAGCAGAGATGGGAACGGGGGGGCCTCCTACGAGCAGTACTTC
>TRBV6-5|14|TRBJ1-2|NA|NA
CASSTSGGNYGYTF
NA
>TRBV30|14|TRBJ1-3|NA|NA
CAWSEFSSGNTIYF
TGTGCCTGGAGTGAGTTTAGCTCTGGAAACACCATATATTTT
>TRBV7-9|13|TRBJ1-1|few|TRBD1
CASSFGTGTEAFF
TGTGCCAGCAGCTTTGGGACAGGGACTGAAGCTTTCTTT
>TRBV30|13|TRBJ1-4|NA|NA
CAWSVRLDEKLFF
TGTGCCTGGAGTGTACGGTTGGATGAAAAACTGTTTTTT
>TRBV5-1|16|TRBJ1-1|NA|TRBD1
CASSFWDRSKNTEAFF
TGCGCCAGCAGCTTCTGGGACAGGTCGAAAAACACTGAAGCTTTCTTT
>TRBV29-1|15|TRBJ2-7|few|TRBD2
CSVGSSGRPYYEQYF
TGCAGCGTTGGGTCTAGCGGGCGCCCGTATTACGAGCAGTACTTC
>TRBV30|13|TRBJ1-5|few|NA
CAWSTGRGQPQHF
TGTGCCTGGAGTACAGGGCGAGGACAGCCCCAGCATTTT
>TRBV29-1|14|TRBJ1-5|NA|NA
CSVPPGGRNQPQHF
TGCAGCGTTCCCCCTGGGGGGAGGAATCAGCCCCAGCATTTT
>TRBV6-5|15|TRBJ1-1|few|NA
CASSYKGGASTEAFF
TGTGCCAGCAGTTACAAGGGAGGAGCAAGCACTGAAGCTTTCTTT
>TRBV2|14|TRBJ1-2|few|TRBD1
CASERGPPGQGYTF
TGTGCCAGCGAACGGGGGCCACCGGGACAGGGCTACACCTTC
>TRBV30|13|TRBJ1-4|few|NA
CACSTTTNEKLFF
TGTGCCTGTTCGACTACAACTAATGAAAAACTGTTTTTT
>TRBV5-1|15|TRBJ1-5|few|NA
CASSREPGGNQPQHF
TGCGCCAGCAGTAGGGAACCGGGGGGCAATCAGCCCCAGCATTTT
>TRBV30|12|TRBJ1-1|NA|NA
CAWRRTQGEAFF
TGTGCCTGGCGACGGACGCAGGGGGAAGCTTTCTTT
>TRBV5-4|14|TRBJ1-2|NA|NA
CASSLAGGGYGYTF
TGTGCCAGCAGCTTGGCCGGGGGGGGCTATGGCTACACCTTC
>TRBV5-1|15|TRBJ2-1|NA|TRBD1
CASSLGQGIYNEQFF
TGCGCCAGCAGCCTGGGACAGGGGATATACAATGAGCAGTTCTTC
>TRBV4-2|14|TRBJ1-4|once|NA
CASSQGGSDEKLFF
TGTGCCAGCAGCCAAGGAGGTAGTGATGAAAAACTGTTTTTT
>TRBV27|13|TRBJ1-1|NA|NA
CASSLGGGDEAFF
TGTGCCAGCAGTTTAGGAGGGGGGGATGAAGCTTTCTTT
>TRBV15|12|TRBJ1-2|few|NA
CATSRATDGYTF
TGTGCCACCAGCAGAGCCACAGATGGCTACACCTTC
>TRBV5-1|12|TRBJ2-7|few|NA
CASSAQDYEQYF
TGCGCCAGCAGCGCTCAGGACTACGAGCAGTACTTC
>TRBV18|15|TRBJ2-3|few|TRBD2
CASSPGAGRTDTQYF
TGTGCCAGCTCACCAGGAGCGGGGCGCACAGATACGCAGTATTTT
>TRBV5-1|14|TRBJ1-1|few|TRBD1
CASSLVQGDRQAFF
TGCGCCAGCAGCTTGGTACAGGGGGACAGACAAGCTTTCTTT
>TRBV11-2|14|TRBJ1-5|NA|TRBD1
CASSEQGFRQPQHF
TGTGCCAGCAGCGAACAGGGGTTTCGACAGCCCCAGCATTTT
>TRBV29-1|14|TRBJ2-3|few|TRBD2
CSVGLAGATDTQYF
TGCAGCGTGGGACTAGCGGGGGCCACAGATACGCAGTATTTT
>TRBV9|15|TRBJ2-7|NA|TRBD2
CASSPKLAGVDEQYF
TGTGCCAGCAGCCCAAAGCTAGCGGGAGTGGACGAGCAGTACTTC
>TRBV4-3|16|TRBJ1-2|few|TRBD1
CASSQVARGVGYGYTF
TGCGCCAGCAGCCAAGTGGCCAGGGGGGTCGGCTATGGCTACACCTTC
>TRBV29-1|10|TRBJ2-7|NA|NA
CSGGDSEQYF
TGCAGCGGGGGGGACAGCGAGCAGTACTTC
>TRBV5-4|14|TRBJ1-2|few|NA
CASTMGGGFWGYTF
TGTGCCAGCACAATGGGGGGAGGTTTTTGGGGCTACACCTTC
>TRBV29-1|13|TRBJ1-4|NA|NA
CSVEWALNEKLFF
TGCAGCGTTGAGTGGGCCCTTAATGAAAAACTGTTTTTT
>TRBV30|14|TRBJ1-1|NA|NA
CARGDKYRNTEAFF
TGTGCCCGGGGGGACAAATACCGCAACACTGAAGCTTTCTTT
>TRBV7-9|14|TRBJ1-1|few|NA
CASSLQGQGTEAFF
TGTGCCAGCAGCTTACAGGGGCAGGGAACTGAAGCTTTCTTT
>TRBV5-4|12|TRBJ2-1|NA|NA
CASSFEYNEQFF
TGTGCCAGCAGCTTTGAGTACAATGAGCAGTTCTTC
>TRBV30|15|TRBJ2-1|NA|TRBD2
CAWSSKIAGYNEQFF
TGTGCCTGGAGCTCCAAAATAGCGGGTTACAATGAGCAGTTCTTC
>TRBV4-3|14|TRBJ1-1|NA|TRBD1
CASSPKGGTGQAFF
TGCGCCAGCAGCCCGAAGGGTGGGACAGGTCAGGCTTTCTTT
>TRBV18|14|TRBJ1-6|few|TRBD1
CASSPDRGDSPLHF
TGTGCCAGCTCACCGGACAGGGGAGATTCACCCCTCCACTTT